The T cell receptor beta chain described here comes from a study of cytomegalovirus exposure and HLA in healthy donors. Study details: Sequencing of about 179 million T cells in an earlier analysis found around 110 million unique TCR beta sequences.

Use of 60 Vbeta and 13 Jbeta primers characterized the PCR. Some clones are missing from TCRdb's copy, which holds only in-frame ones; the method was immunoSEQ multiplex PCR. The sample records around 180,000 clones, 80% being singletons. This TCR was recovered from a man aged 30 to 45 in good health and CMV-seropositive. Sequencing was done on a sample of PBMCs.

This CDR3 reads CASSSPNGGSPYEQYF. The DNA for the CDR3 is TGTGCCAGCAGCTCCCCAAACGGCGGGAGCCCCTACGAGCAGTACTTC. The genes are TRBV7-6 and TRBJ2-7, with TRBD2 matching 7 bases. Germline V gene data show CDR1 as SGHVS and CDR2 as FNYEAQ. The CDR3 spans 16 residues. With 4 bases clipped from V and 2 bases from J, the junction kept 11 bases outside the gene matches.